The 15 T cell receptor beta chains reported below all come from one sample, sequenced in a study of molecular identifiers for immune sequencing clone quantification. MiXCR, run by TCRdb on the PCR reads, gives a single entry per CDR3 protein. The repertoire holds hundreds of thousands of distinct CDR3 sequences, with about 22% as singletons. The specimen sequenced was naive CD8+ T cells from blood, with Jurkat cell RNA spiked in. Subset given: FACS-sorted CD8+CD4-CCR7+CD45RA+ naive T cells. These receptors were taken from a human donor in good health. Some libraries in this study had Jurkat cell RNA spiked in.

The CDR3 DNA follows: TGTGCCAGCAGTTACCCTTCACTCGTGACTAGCGGACAAGAGACCCAGTACTTC. This translates into CASSYPSLVTSGQETQYF. This chain links TRBV6-2 or TRBV6-3 with TRBJ2-5, with TRBD2 matching over 9 bases. Germline assignment: CDR1 MNHEY and CDR2 SVGEGT. The junction had 12 bases not matched to a gene; V was cut back by 2 bases and J by 2 bases. The CDR3 has 18 amino acids.

The sample holds one count of this clonotype. This chain connects TRBV7-2 to TRBJ2-3, with 7 bases matching TRBD1. This CDR3 has 15 residues. Germline CDR1 SGHTA, CDR2 FQGNSA. The J segment lost 2 bases and the V segment lost 8 bases, leaving 10 bases of the junction unmatched. The CDR3 sequence: CASGPTGAATDTQYF. The DNA of the CDR3 is TGTGCCAGCGGCCCAACAGGGGCCGCCACAGATACGCAGTATTTT. Full variable domain (remainder filled in from reference TRBV7-2 and TRBJ2-3): GAGVSQSPSNKVTEKGKDVELRCDPISGHTALYWYRQSLGQGLEFLIYFQGNSAPDKSGLPSDRFSAERTGGSVSTLTIQRTQQEDSAVYLCASGPTGAATDTQYFGPGTRLTVL.

To note about this clonotype: A read error may be the cause here, since a much bigger clone is one base away. The genes are TRBV4-3 and TRBJ2-7; D remains ambiguous. The CDR3 covers 15 residues. Germline CDR1 reads LGHNA; CDR2 reads YSLEER. CDR3: CASSQEMASSYKQYF. The CDR3 DNA sequence: TGCGCCAGCAGCCAAGAAATGGCCAGCTCCTACAAGCAGTACTTC.

With regard to this clonotype: A much larger clone lies one base from this, so it may be a read error. The gene calls are TRBV4-1 and TRBJ2-1; 7 bases are a match to TRBD1. This CDR3 is built from 14 residues. The germline gives CDR1 MGHRA, CDR2 YSYEKL. Trimming removed 6 bases from V and 4 bases from J; junction bases left unmatched: 6. In nucleotides, the CDR3 is TGCGCCAGCAGGCAACGGGACAGATACAATGAGCAGTTCTTC. Protein sequence: CASRQRDRYNEQFF.

This clonotype was detected many times. The gene calls are TRBV4-3 and TRBJ2-1, with a possible D match to TRBD1 (6 bases). CDR1 and CDR2 (germline): LGHNA, YSLEER. V shed 1 base and J shed 2 bases, with 12 bases lying between them. The CDR3 extends over 16 amino acids. CDR3 protein: CASSQAGHMTYNEQFF. The CDR3, as DNA: TGCGCCAGCAGCCAAGCGGGACACATGACCTACAATGAGCAGTTCTTC.

The chain recombines TRBV11-2 with TRBJ2-2; 7 bases are shared with TRBD1. In germline, CDR1 is SGHAT, CDR2 FQNNGV. This CDR3 has 17 amino acids. V trimming: 2 bases; J trimming: 0 bases; junction bases outside the gene matches: 6. Here the CDR3 DNA reads TGTGCCAGCAGCTTAATCTATGGGACAGCGAACACCGGGGAGCTGTTTTTT. As protein: CASSLIYGTANTGELFF.

At least ten counts were recorded for this clonotype. The V call is TRBV4-3, the J call TRBJ1-1; 10 nucleotides agree with TRBD1. This CDR3 is 18 amino acids long. Germline trimming cut 0 bases from V and 6 bases from J; bases unmatched to any gene: 13. The germline V gene has CDR1 LGHNA and CDR2 YSLEER. The CDR3 DNA reads as TGCGCCAGCAGCCAAGATCGACAGGGGGCACGCCCCGCCGCTGAAGCTTTCTTT. This translates into CASSQDRQGARPAAEAFF.

This clonotype was detected ten times or more. This sequence joins TRBV27 and TRBJ1-5; D is ambiguous. Germline CDR1 and CDR2: MNHEY and SMNVEV (reference sequence). V was cut by 0 bases and J by 3 bases, with 3 bases left in between. The CDR3 length is 13 residues. The CDR3 sequence is CASSLSPNQPQHF. In DNA form, the CDR3 reads TGTGCCAGCAGTTTATCACCCAATCAGCCCCAGCATTTT.

For this clonotype: A much more abundant neighbour one base away suggests this may be a read error. The J gene is TRBJ1-2, the V gene TRBV12-3 or TRBV12-4; a possible D gene is TRBD1 (5 bases). V was clipped by 9 bases and J by 0 bases, with 11 bases between them. The CDR3 has 13 residues. The CDR3 DNA reads TGTGCCAGTGGCCGGGGCACTAACTATGGCTACACCTTC. It is translated as CASGRGTNYGYTF.

The table lists this clonotype with many counts. The V and J genes are TRBV6-5 and TRBJ2-1; weak D call: TRBD2 (6 bases). The CDR3 spans 17 residues. Trimming left V 4 bases short and J 6 bases short, with 22 bases between. The germline V gene has CDR1 MNHEY and CDR2 SVGAGI. DNA for the CDR3: TGTGCCAGCAGTTGGGGGGTGGGGGGAGCCACTTTCAATGAGCAGTTCTTC. Translation: CASSWGVGGATFNEQFF.

This clonotype was counted at least ten times. Here the CDR3 reads CASSLVEGQLNTEAFF. The CDR3 DNA reads TGTGCCAGCAGTTTAGTGGAGGGTCAGCTGAACACTGAAGCTTTCTTT. J is TRBJ1-1 and V is TRBV12-3 or TRBV12-4; no firm D call. The CDR3 consists of 16 residues. The germline V and J ends were trimmed by 1 base and 0 bases, with 12 bases remaining between them.

Notes on this clonotype: At one end, the junction sequence differs from germline, possibly due to a read error. The rearrangement uses TRBV29-1 and TRBJ2-2; D assignment may be TRBD1 or TRBD2 (5 bases each). CDR1 and CDR2 from the germline V gene are SQVTM and ANQGSEA. This CDR3 is 13 amino acids long. The chain's CDR3 is CGVGGTNTGELFF. The DNA for the CDR3 is TGCGGCGTTGGGGGAACGAACACCGGGGAGCTGTTTTTT.

In the case of this clonotype: A read error may be the cause here, since a much bigger clone is one base away. The genes are TRBV29-1 and TRBJ2-3; TRBD1 matches 7 bases. The CDR3 contains 17 residues. Germline assignment: CDR1 SQVTM and CDR2 ANQGSEA. Trimming cost V 7 bases and J 6 bases; bases outside gene matches: 22. CDR3 sequence: CSAERDSSQTPGDTQYF. The CDR3 coding sequence is TGCAGCGCTGAGAGGGACAGTTCACAAACCCCAGGGGATACGCAGTATTTT.

The rearrangement uses TRBV12-3 or TRBV12-4 and TRBJ2-7, with D hard to call. The CDR3 sequence is 15 residues long. V dropped 3 bases and J dropped 2 bases, with 14 bases sitting between them. The CDR3 loop is CASSFVYVPTYEQYF. The CDR3 coding sequence is TGTGCCAGCAGTTTCGTGTACGTTCCGACCTACGAGCAGTACTTC.

This clonotype was detected ten times or more. The chain recombines TRBV13 with TRBJ2-5; 8 nucleotides agree with TRBD1. J gave up 5 bases and V 4 bases, and 9 bases lay outside the gene matches. The CDR3 covers 15 residues. CDR1 and CDR2 from the germline V gene are PRHDT and FYEKMQ (reference sequence). The CDR3 protein is CASSSGTGVGETQYF. CDR3 sequence (DNA): TGTGCCAGCAGCTCCGGGACAGGTGTCGGGGAGACCCAGTACTTC.